These 30 T cell receptor beta chains share one sample of origin, sequenced in a study of OX40 agonist ivuxolimab in advanced cancers. The repertoire was sequenced with immunoSEQ multiplex PCR; TCRdb's copy has only in-frame clones and lacks some. Found here are some 19,000 clones, around 87% of them singletons; the top ten hold 15% to 20%. Sample: CD4+ or CD8+ T cells sorted from blood, taken in a trial of the OX40 agonist ivuxolimab. Every receptor here comes from an adult with an advanced solid tumor such as melanoma, head and neck, liver or kidney cancer.

Here the CDR3 DNA reads TGTGCCAGCAGCTTGAGCGGGACTAGTAACAATGAGCAGTTCTTC. Residues: CASSLSGTSNNEQFF. The rearrangement links TRBV5-4 to TRBJ2-1; TRBD2 matches 8 bases. Germline CDR1 reads SGHNT; CDR2 reads YYREEE (reference sequence). J lost 5 bases, V lost 1 base, and 5 bases had no gene match. The CDR3 totals 15 residues.

This chain joins TRBV30 and TRBJ1-1, with D possibly being TRBD1 (5 bases). This CDR3 has 16 residues. V lost 0 bases to trimming and J lost 3 bases, with 17 bases between them. Per germline, CDR1 GTSNPN and CDR2 SVGIG (reference sequence). CDR3 amino acids: CAWSVRIRGRDTEAFF. The CDR3 region has the DNA TGTGCCTGGAGTGTTAGGATTAGGGGAAGGGACACTGAAGCTTTCTTT.

J is TRBJ1-2 and V is TRBV2, with 7 bases identical to TRBD1. V trimming: 9 bases; J trimming: 7 bases; junction bases outside the gene matches: 8. The germline V gene encodes CDR1 SNHLY and CDR2 FYNNEI. This CDR3 spans 12 amino acids. The CDR3 is CASLGTDLGYTF. The CDR3 coding sequence is TGTGCCAGTTTAGGGACAGATCTTGGCTACACCTTC.

This chain uses TRBV4-2 with TRBJ2-7, with TRBD1 matching 9 bases. In germline, CDR1 is LGHNA, CDR2 YNFKEQ. Germline trimming cut 0 bases from V and 3 bases from J; bases unmatched to any gene: 6. The CDR3 spans 16 residues. CDR3 in DNA: TGTGCCAGCAGCCAAGACCCGGGACAGGGTTTCTACGAGCAGTACTTC. Protein: CASSQDPGQGFYEQYF.

The chain links TRBV7-2 to TRBJ2-5; maybe TRBD1 (8 bases). The J call may be in error: the DNA end matches TRBJ2-7 better. The CDR3 spans 17 residues. The germline V gene encodes CDR1 SGHTA and CDR2 FQGNSA. CDR3 residues: CASSSTSQTGASYEQYF. The DNA of the CDR3 is TGTGCCAGCAGCTCGACTAGCCAGACAGGGGCCTCCTACGAGCAGTACTTC.

The chain recombines TRBV2 with TRBJ2-1; 7 bases line up with TRBD1. Germline V gene sequence: CDR1 SNHLY, CDR2 FYNNEI. This CDR3 contains 17 residues. V lost 6 bases to trimming and J lost 0 bases; unmatched junction nucleotides: 11. CDR3 residues: CASSQGTETSSYNEQFF. In DNA, the CDR3 is TGTGCCAGCAGCCAAGGGACAGAAACTAGCTCCTACAATGAGCAGTTCTTC.

This chain connects TRBV12-5 to TRBJ2-6, with D possibly being TRBD1 (6 bases). The germline gives CDR1 LGHNT, CDR2 FRNRAP. CDR3 size: 19 residues. Trimming shortened V by 6 bases and J by 2 bases, and 23 bases separated the two germline ends. CDR3 bases: TGTGCTAGTGGCCACGGGACACCCGTTCCCCTACCTGGGGCCAACGTCCTGACTTTC. Translation: CASGHGTPVPLPGANVLTF.

The chain carries TRBV6-5 and TRBJ2-1; no reliable D call. V was trimmed by 5 bases and J by 9 bases, leaving 11 bases between them. This CDR3 is 12 amino acids long. The germline CDR1 and CDR2 sequences are MNHEY and SVGAGI. CDR3 in DNA: TGTGCCAGCAGTCCCTCGGGTACTGAGCAGTTCTTC. Residues: CASSPSGTEQFF.

The V gene is TRBV4-1, the J gene TRBJ1-2; D call uncertain. Trimming cost V 0 bases and J 4 bases, with 15 bases left between them. This CDR3 contains 16 residues. Germline values: CDR1 MGHRA, CDR2 YSYEKL. CDR3 in amino acids: CASSQELGEATYGYTF. The CDR3 DNA is TGCGCCAGCAGCCAAGAGTTGGGCGAAGCCACCTATGGCTACACCTTC.

This clone appeared a single time. V and J are TRBV7-9 and TRBJ2-3; 9 bases are a match to TRBD1. The CDR3 length is 15 residues. The germline V gene has CDR1 SEHNR and CDR2 FQNEAQ (reference sequence). The J segment lost 1 base and the V segment lost 5 bases, leaving 4 bases of the junction unmatched. The CDR3 sequence is CASSNRDRGTDTQYF. CDR3 bases: TGTGCCAGCAGCAACCGGGACAGGGGCACAGATACGCAGTATTTT.

This clone was counted a few times. V usage is TRBV10-2 and J usage is TRBJ2-5; D possibly uses TRBD1 or TRBD2 (5 bases each). The V end lost 0 bases, the J end lost 2 bases, and 16 bases lay between the germline ends. CDR1 is WSHSY and CDR2 is SAAADI in the germline V gene. The CDR3 covers 17 residues. The CDR3 loop reads CASSESTTGLTQETQYF. In DNA, the CDR3 is TGCGCCAGCAGTGAGTCGACTACAGGACTTACTCAAGAGACCCAGTACTTC.

This clone showed up just once. This chain connects TRBV7-9 to TRBJ1-4, with D uncertain. Germline-derived CDR1 and CDR2 are SEHNR and FQNEAQ (reference sequence). The V gene lost 8 bases and the J gene lost 8 bases, with 15 bases spanning the gap. This CDR3 region has 13 residues. The CDR3 bases are TGTGCCAGCCACCCCGGCGGATACGAAAAACTGTTTTTT. It translates to CASHPGGYEKLFF.

The chain uses TRBV27 and TRBJ1-2, with D tentatively TRBD1 (5 bases). V lost 0 bases, J lost 4 bases, and 9 bases lay in between. The length of the CDR3 is 14 residues. In germline, CDR1 is MNHEY, CDR2 SMNVEV (reference sequence). Here the CDR3 reads CASSLSEGLYGYTF. CDR3 coding DNA: TGTGCCAGCAGTTTATCGGAGGGGCTCTATGGCTACACCTTC.

The V call is TRBV6-5, the J call TRBJ1-1; the D is unclear. V dropped 5 bases and J dropped 1 base, with 2 bases sitting between them. The germline gives CDR1 MNHEY, CDR2 SVGAGI. The CDR3 covers 11 residues. The DNA for the CDR3 is TGTGCCAGCAGTAAGAACACTGAAGCTTTCTTT. It specifies CASSKNTEAFF.

This rearrangement joins TRBV29-1 to TRBJ1-1, with D unresolved. Trimming shortened V by 2 bases and J by 8 bases, and 6 bases separated the two germline ends. CDR1 and CDR2 from the germline V gene are SQVTM and ANQGSEA. The length of the CDR3 is 10 residues. The CDR3 here is CSVELSEAFF. CDR3 coding DNA: TGCAGCGTTGAACTCTCAGAAGCTTTCTTT. The full variable domain, rest sourced from reference TRBV29-1 and TRBJ1-1, is SAVISQKPSRDICQRGTSLTIQCQVDSQVTMMFWYRQQPGQSLTLIATANQGSEATYESGFVIDKFPISRPNLTFSTLTVSNMSPEDSSIYLCSVELSEAFFGQGTRLTVV.

The chain is built from TRBV6-5 and TRBJ2-1, with D maybe TRBD1 (6 bases). The CDR3 contains 14 residues. The V end was cut by 7 bases, the J end by 6 bases, with 16 bases between. Germline V gene lookup returns CDR1 MNHEY and CDR2 SVGAGI. The CDR3 bases are TGTGCCAGCATAGGGCAGGGGACGTCCAATGAGCAGTTCTTC. Translated: CASIGQGTSNEQFF.

The rearrangement links TRBV5-4 to TRBJ1-3; 10 nucleotides match TRBD1. This CDR3 region has 15 residues. Trimming cost V 4 bases and J 3 bases; bases outside gene matches: 4. Germline V gene sequence: CDR1 SGHNT, CDR2 YYREEE (reference sequence). CDR3 in amino acids: CASSPGQGNGNTIYF. CDR3 DNA: TGTGCCAGCAGCCCGGGACAGGGGAATGGAAACACCATATATTTT.

The chain combines TRBV7-2 with TRBJ2-1; TRBD2 agrees at 9 bases. The V segment lost 2 bases and the J segment 4 bases; nucleotides outside the gene matches: 3. CDR1 SGHTA and CDR2 FQGNSA come from the germline V gene. The CDR3 spans 15 residues. Here the CDR3 DNA reads TGTGCCAGCAGCTTATTAGCGGGGGAGTACAATGAGCAGTTCTTC. Protein sequence: CASSLLAGEYNEQFF.

This clone was observed once. The rearrangement uses TRBV4-3 and TRBJ2-7; weak D call: TRBD1 (6 bases). Germline CDR1 is LGHNA and CDR2 is YSLEER. CDR3 length equals 15 residues. V was cut by 1 base and J by 5 bases, with 15 bases left in between. CDR3 region: CASSQGPNRVDEQYF. CDR3 coding DNA: TGCGCCAGCAGCCAAGGCCCCAACAGGGTGGACGAGCAGTACTTC.

This clone occurred a few times. The chain recombines TRBV6-5 with TRBJ2-3, with D perhaps matching TRBD1 or TRBD2 (5 bases each). V lost 2 bases and J lost 5, with 8 bases in between. CDR1 and CDR2 from the germline V gene are MNHEY and SVGAGI. The CDR3 is 13 amino acids. The CDR3 DNA is TGTGCCAGCAGTTACCTGGGGGTAGATACGCAGTATTTT. This sequence encodes CASSYLGVDTQYF.

This clone was picked up a small number of times. V gene TRBV6-6 combines with J gene TRBJ1-4; no definite D call. V was shortened by 0 bases and J by 6 bases, with 8 bases between the two germline ends. The germline V gene has CDR1 MNHNY and CDR2 SVGAGI (reference sequence). The CDR3 runs 14 residues. CDR3 coding DNA: TGTGCCAGCAGTTACTCCGGACGGGATGAAAAACTGTTTTTT. Translating it yields CASSYSGRDEKLFF.

The V call is TRBV30, the J call TRBJ1-4, with 7 bases identical to TRBD1. Germline V gene sequence: CDR1 GTSNPN, CDR2 SVGIG (reference sequence). CDR3 length: 13 amino acids. The V and J ends lost 3 bases and 6 bases, in that order; junction bases with no gene match: 4. In DNA form, the CDR3 reads TGTGCCTGGAGCAGGGGGTTGGATGAAAAACTGTTTTTT. Encoded protein: CAWSRGLDEKLFF.

This sequence joins TRBV15 and TRBJ2-5, with D maybe TRBD2 (6 bases). V shed 5 bases and J shed 2 bases, with 12 bases lying between them. CDR3 length: 14 residues. CDR1 and CDR2 (germline): LNHNV, YYDKDF (reference sequence). CDR3 coding DNA: TGTGCCACCAGCGTCCTTGGGGGGCAAGAGACCCAGTACTTC. Residues: CATSVLGGQETQYF.

This clone was observed once. The J gene is TRBJ1-6, the V gene TRBV30, with D possibly being TRBD1 (5 bases). Trimming took off 1 base at V and 10 bases at J, with 14 bases between the two ends. Germline CDR1 reads GTSNPN; CDR2 reads SVGIG (reference sequence). There are 14 residues in the CDR3. Here the CDR3 DNA reads TGTGCCTGGAGTGGGGCGCAGGGAAGCTCACCCCTCCACTTT. This translates into CAWSGAQGSSPLHF.

This chain links TRBV6-5 with TRBJ1-5; D remains ambiguous. The V end lost 5 bases, the J end lost 3 bases, and 11 bases lay between the germline ends. The germline CDR1 and CDR2 sequences are MNHEY and SVGAGI. The CDR3 is made up of 14 amino acids. CDR3 amino acids: CASSNPGYNQPQHF. Written as DNA, the CDR3 is TGTGCCAGCAGTAACCCGGGATACAATCAGCCCCAGCATTTT.

J is TRBJ2-7 and V is TRBV30; 11 positions agree with TRBD1. V trimming: 3 bases; J trimming: 3 bases; junction bases outside the gene matches: 4. The CDR3 totals 14 residues. The germline gives CDR1 GTSNPN, CDR2 SVGIG (reference sequence). CDR3 sequence reads: CAWSAGQGVYEQYF. The CDR3 DNA reads as TGTGCCTGGAGCGCGGGACAGGGGGTCTACGAGCAGTACTTC.

About this clone itself: A junction boundary mismatches the germline segment, possibly from a read error. In the same sample, other DNA sequences code for this CDR3. This chain uses TRBV7-6 with TRBJ2-1, with D maybe TRBD1 (5 bases). CDR3 length: 15 amino acids. Germline-derived CDR1 and CDR2 are SGHVS and FNYEAQ. CDR3 in DNA: TGCGCCAGCAGCTTAGCCCCTCGGATGGGGCATGAGCAGTTCTTC. Its translation is CASSLAPRMGHEQFF.

This chain links TRBV29-1 with TRBJ2-7; TRBD1 aligns across 7 bases. V was clipped by 6 bases and J by 4 bases; unmatched bases: 12. CDR1 SQVTM and CDR2 ANQGSEA come from the germline V gene. The CDR3 runs to 14 residues. The CDR3 DNA follows: TGCAGCGTCGCACCCCGGGACAGACCTTACGAGCAGTACTTC. Its translation: CSVAPRDRPYEQYF.

This clone was seen only a few times. This chain connects TRBV27 to TRBJ2-6; TRBD1 is a possible D gene (6 bases). The CDR3 sequence is 16 residues long. V lost 7 bases, J lost 1 base, and 14 bases lay in between. Germline loops: CDR1 MNHEY, CDR2 SMNVEV (reference sequence). The CDR3 protein is CASKTFTGSGANVLTF. CDR3 nucleotide sequence: TGTGCCAGCAAAACCTTTACAGGGTCTGGGGCCAACGTCCTGACTTTC.

A single count supports this clone. The V call is TRBV6-1, the J call TRBJ2-1, with D possibly TRBD2 on 6 matching bases. Germline assignment: CDR1 MNHNS and CDR2 SASEGT. Trimming removed 1 base from V and 4 bases from J, with 11 bases in between. The CDR3 is 15 residues long. The CDR3 DNA sequence: TGTGCCAGCAGTGAAGTAGCGGAACCATACAATGAGCAGTTCTTC. This translates into CASSEVAEPYNEQFF.